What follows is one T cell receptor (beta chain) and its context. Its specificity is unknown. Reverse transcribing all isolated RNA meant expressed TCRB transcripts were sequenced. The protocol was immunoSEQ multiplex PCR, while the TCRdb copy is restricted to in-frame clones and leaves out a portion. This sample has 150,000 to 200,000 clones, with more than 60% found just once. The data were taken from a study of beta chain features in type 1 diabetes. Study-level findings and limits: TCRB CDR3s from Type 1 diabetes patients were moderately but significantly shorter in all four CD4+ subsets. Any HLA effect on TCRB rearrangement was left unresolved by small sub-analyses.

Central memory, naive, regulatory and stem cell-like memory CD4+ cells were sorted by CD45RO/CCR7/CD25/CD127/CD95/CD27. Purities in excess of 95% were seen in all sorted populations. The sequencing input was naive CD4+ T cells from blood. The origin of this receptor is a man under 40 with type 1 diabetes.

CDR3 sequence reads: CASSTEGTYEQYF. Written as DNA, the CDR3 is TGTGCCAGCAGCACGGAAGGCACCTACGAGCAGTACTTC. The rearrangement links TRBV6-5 to TRBJ2-7; D ambiguous. The CDR3 totals 13 residues. The germline V and J ends were trimmed by 6 bases and 2 bases, with 11 bases remaining between them. The germline gives CDR1 MNHEY, CDR2 SVGAGI.